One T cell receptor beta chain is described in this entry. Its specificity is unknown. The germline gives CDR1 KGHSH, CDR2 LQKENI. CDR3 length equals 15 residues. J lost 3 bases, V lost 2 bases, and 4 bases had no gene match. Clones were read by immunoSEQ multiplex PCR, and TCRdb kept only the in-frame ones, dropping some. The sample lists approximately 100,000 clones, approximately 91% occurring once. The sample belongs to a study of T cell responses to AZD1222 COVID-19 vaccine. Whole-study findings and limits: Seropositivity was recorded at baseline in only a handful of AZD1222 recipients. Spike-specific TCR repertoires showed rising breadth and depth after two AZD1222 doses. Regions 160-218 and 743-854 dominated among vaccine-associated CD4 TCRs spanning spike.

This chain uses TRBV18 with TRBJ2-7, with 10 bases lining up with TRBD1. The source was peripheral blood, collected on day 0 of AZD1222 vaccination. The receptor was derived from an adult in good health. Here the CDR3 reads CASSPGTGVGYEQYF. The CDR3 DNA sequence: TGTGCCAGCTCACCAGGGACAGGGGTGGGCTACGAGCAGTACTTC. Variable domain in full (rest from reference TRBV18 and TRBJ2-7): NAGVMQNPRHLVRRRGQEARLRCSPMKGHSHVYWYRQLPEEGLKFMVYLQKENIIDESGMPKERFSAEFPKEGPSILRIQQVVRGDSAAYFCASSPGTGVGYEQYFGPGTRLTVT.